Here is one T cell receptor beta chain with its context. As handled by the study authors: Filtering differed, since immunoSEQ gave only junction sequences and no quality scores. Some clones are missing from TCRdb's copy, which holds only in-frame ones; the method was immunoSEQ multiplex PCR. The V and J calls and clone size are taken from that table; D and trimming were inferred from the DNA. Of around 1.1 million clones in the sample, 70% to 80% are singletons; the top ten hold around 0.6%. The CDR3 loop spans 14 amino acids. Germline V gives CDR1 LNHDA, CDR2 SQIVND (reference sequence). The V and J ends lost 6 bases and 5 bases, in that order; junction bases with no gene match: 9. This entry is derived from a study of shared clonotypes between healthy human individuals. Study information: The plates for each donor numbered three CD4 naive, three CD4 memory, two CD8 naive and one CD8 memory.

The chain recombines TRBV19 with TRBJ2-5; 7 bases are a match to TRBD2. The receptor was derived from a man between 18 and 29 years old in good health. Some clones in this sample may be carry-over from other donors' samples. The sequenced material came from memory CD4+ T cells from PBMCs. Documented subset: CD45RA-negative fraction. The CDR3 DNA is TGTGCCAGTAGAGAGTTCGGGGGGTCGGAGACCCAGTACTTC. Encoded protein: CASREFGGSETQYF.